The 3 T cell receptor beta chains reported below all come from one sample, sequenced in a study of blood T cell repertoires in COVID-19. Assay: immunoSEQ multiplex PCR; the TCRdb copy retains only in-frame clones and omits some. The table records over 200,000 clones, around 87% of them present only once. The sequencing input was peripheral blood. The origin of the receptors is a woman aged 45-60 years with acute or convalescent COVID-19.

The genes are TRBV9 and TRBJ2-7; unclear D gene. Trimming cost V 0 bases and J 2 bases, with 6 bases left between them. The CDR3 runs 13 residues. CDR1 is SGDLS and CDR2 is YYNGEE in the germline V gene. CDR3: CASSVAATYEQYF. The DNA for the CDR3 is TGTGCCAGCAGCGTAGCTGCGACCTACGAGCAGTACTTC. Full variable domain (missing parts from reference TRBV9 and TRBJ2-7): DSGVTQTPKHLITATGQRVTLRCSPRSGDLSVYWYQQSLDQGLQFLIQYYNGEERAKGNILERFSAQQFPDLHSELNLSSLELGDSALYFCASSVAATYEQYFGPGTRLTVT.

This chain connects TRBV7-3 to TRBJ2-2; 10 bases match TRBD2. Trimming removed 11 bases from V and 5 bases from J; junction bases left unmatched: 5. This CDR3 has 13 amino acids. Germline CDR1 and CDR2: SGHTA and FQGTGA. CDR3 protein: CAAGAGGTGELFF. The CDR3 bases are TGTGCCGCGGGAGCGGGAGGGACCGGGGAGCTGTTTTTT.

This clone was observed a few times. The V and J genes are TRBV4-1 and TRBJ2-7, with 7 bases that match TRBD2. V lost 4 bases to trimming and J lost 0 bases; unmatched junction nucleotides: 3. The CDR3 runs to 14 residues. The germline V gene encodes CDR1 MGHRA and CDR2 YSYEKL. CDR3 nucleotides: TGCGCCAGCAGCCCCGGGGACTACTCCTACGAGCAGTACTTC. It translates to CASSPGDYSYEQYF.